Below are 25 T cell receptor beta chains sequenced from a single sample in a study of blood T cells in healthy people across ages. A second roughly 6 to 11 cycle PCR used barcoded and J-beta primers. TCRdb itself ran the 5' RACE reads through MiXCR, one entry per CDR3 protein. This repertoire shows some 710,000 distinct CDR3 sequences, about a fifth found once; its top ten account for around 21%. Sequencing was carried out using blood. All receptors derive from a man between 65 and 85 years old in good health.

V is TRBV20-1 and J is TRBJ2-1; 10 positions agree with TRBD2. The CDR3 covers 16 residues. Trimming removed 1 base from V and 7 bases from J; junction bases left unmatched: 10. Germline loops: CDR1 DFQATT, CDR2 SNEGSKA (reference sequence). The CDR3 loop is CSARAPSGRNGNEQFF. The DNA of the CDR3 is TGCAGTGCTAGAGCCCCTAGCGGGAGAAATGGGAATGAGCAGTTCTTC.

The chain carries TRBV6-1 and TRBJ2-1; TRBD1 or TRBD2 may be the D gene (5 bases each). The DNA end favors TRBJ2-7, so the J call may be wrong. CDR1 MNHNS and CDR2 SASEGT come from the germline V gene. The CDR3 extends over 14 amino acids. CDR3 sequence (DNA): TGTGCCAGTGCTAGGGACCCGACGTCCTACGAGCAGTACTTC. It yields the protein CASARDPTSYEQYF.

The chain carries TRBV6-1 and TRBJ1-1; perhaps TRBD1 as D (6 bases). The CDR3 covers 19 residues. V was clipped by 2 bases and J by 0 bases, with 22 bases between them. Germline loops: CDR1 MNHNS, CDR2 SASEGT. CDR3 protein: CASSERPGVRTDMNTEAFF. CDR3 DNA: TGTGCCAGCAGTGAACGCCCAGGGGTCAGAACCGACATGAACACTGAAGCTTTCTTT.

The sample holds many counts of this clonotype. This chain links TRBV5-1 with TRBJ2-5, with a tentative D call TRBD2 (5 bases). The CDR3 covers 13 residues. V lost 1 base to trimming and J lost 4 bases, with 8 bases between them. CDR1 is SGHRS and CDR2 is YFSETQ in the germline V gene. The CDR3 spells CASSLLAGETQYF. CDR3 DNA: TGCGCCAGCAGCTTGCTAGCCGGAGAGACCCAGTACTTC.

The chain couples TRBV7-2 to TRBJ2-7, with unresolved D. Germline CDR1 and CDR2: SGHTA and FQGNSA. This CDR3 is built from 16 residues. V was trimmed by 3 bases and J by 2 bases, leaving 17 bases between them. Here the CDR3 DNA reads TGTGCCAGCAGCTTGTGGTTCGCGCAACCTCCCTACGAGCAGTACGTC. Its protein product is CASSLWFAQPPYEQYV.

The chain combines TRBV6-5 with TRBJ2-7; the match to TRBD1 covers 7 bases. The last part of the DNA fits TRBJ2-1 better; the J call may be wrong. CDR1 is MNHEY, CDR2 SVGAGI, per germline. There are 14 residues in the CDR3. The DNA of the CDR3 is TGTGCCAGCAGTATTAACCTCAGGGGGAATGAGCAGTTCTTC. Residues: CASSINLRGNEQFF.

This chain joins TRBV14 and TRBJ1-6, with D perhaps matching TRBD1 (5 bases). Germline loops: CDR1 SGHDN, CDR2 FVKESK. V dropped 4 bases and J dropped 8 bases, with 9 bases sitting between them. CDR3 length equals 13 residues. CDR3 residues: CASSPEQDSPLHF. CDR3 bases: TGTGCCAGCAGCCCAGAACAGGATTCACCCCTCCACTTT.

This chain connects TRBV5-1 to TRBJ2-3, with unresolved D. Germline V gene sequence: CDR1 SGHRS, CDR2 YFSETQ. V lost 2 bases and J 2 bases, leaving 9 bases between the germline ends. This CDR3 comprises 14 residues. CDR3 region: CASSLDPVTDTQYF. The CDR3 DNA follows: TGCGCCAGCAGCTTAGACCCGGTCACAGATACGCAGTATTTT.

This chain uses TRBV12-3 or TRBV12-4 with TRBJ1-1; 8 bases agree with TRBD1. V was pared by 8 bases and J by 4 bases, with 15 bases of the junction left unmatched. There are 16 residues in the CDR3. The CDR3 sequence: CASLQGGEGLGTEAFF. Here the CDR3 DNA reads TGTGCCAGCCTACAGGGGGGAGAGGGCCTGGGCACTGAAGCTTTCTTT.

This clonotype has only a few counts. J is TRBJ2-3 and V is TRBV6-5; 8 bases fit TRBD1. Trimming cost V 7 bases and J 4 bases; bases outside gene matches: 4. Germline CDR1 reads MNHEY; CDR2 reads SVGAGI. The CDR3 covers 13 residues. The CDR3 sequence: CASNRQGSDTQYF. The DNA of the CDR3 is TGTGCCAGCAACCGACAGGGGTCAGATACGCAGTATTTT.

This sequence joins TRBV29-1 and TRBJ1-4; no clear D gene. V was shortened by 4 bases and J by 3 bases, with 9 bases between the two germline ends. The V gene's germline CDR1 is SQVTM and CDR2 ANQGSEA. This CDR3 is built from 13 residues. The CDR3 DNA follows: TGCAGCGTTGGGGTGGTTTCTAATGAAAAACTGTTTTTT. This sequence encodes CSVGVVSNEKLFF. The full variable domain, completed using reference TRBV29-1 and TRBJ1-4, is SAVISQKPSRDICQRGTSLTIQCQVDSQVTMMFWYRQQPGQSLTLIATANQGSEATYESGFVIDKFPISRPNLTFSTLTVSNMSPEDSSIYLCSVGVVSNEKLFFGSGTQLSVL.

This clonotype was picked up a small number of times. The DNA for the CDR3 is TGCGCCAGCAGGGCAGACAGGGGGCCTGACACCGGGGAGCTGTTTTTT. This codes for CASRADRGPDTGELFF. This chain joins TRBV10-2 and TRBJ2-2; 10 nucleotides line up with TRBD1. CDR1 and CDR2 (germline): WSHSY, SAAADI. V shed 6 bases, J shed 3 bases, and the junction held 7 bases outside the gene matches. The CDR3 covers 16 residues.

The chain carries TRBV20-1 and TRBJ2-4; a weak D match, TRBD2 (6 bases). The CDR3 has 13 amino acids. The V gene lost 1 base and the J gene lost 5 bases, with 9 bases spanning the gap. CDR1 and CDR2 from the germline V gene are DFQATT and SNEGSKA (reference sequence). This chain's CDR3 is CSARGGTQNIQYF. CDR3 bases: TGCAGTGCTAGAGGTGGGACTCAAAACATTCAGTACTTC.

This clonotype was observed a handful of times. The rearrangement uses TRBV6-6 and TRBJ2-1; 15 nucleotides agree with TRBD2. Germline-derived CDR1 and CDR2 are MNHNY and SVGAGI (reference sequence). The CDR3 has 17 amino acids. V lost 6 bases, J lost 3 bases, and 6 bases stayed unmatched. CDR3: CASRWTSGGAGYNEQFF. In DNA form, the CDR3 reads TGTGCCAGCAGGTGGACTAGCGGGGGGGCGGGCTACAATGAGCAGTTCTTC.

This clonotype was recorded a few times. The chain joins TRBV20-1 to TRBJ2-5; D is unclear. The germline V gene has CDR1 DFQATT and CDR2 SNEGSKA (reference sequence). The CDR3 contains 11 residues. The CDR3 nucleotides are TGCAGCCCAGAGAGGCAAGAGACCCAGTACTTC. It codes for CSPERQETQYF.

This chain connects TRBV5-1 to TRBJ2-7; D uncertain. Germline assignment: CDR1 SGHRS and CDR2 YFSETQ. Trimming left V 4 bases short and J 2 bases short, with 10 bases between. The CDR3 spans 13 residues. Here the CDR3 DNA reads TGCGCCAGCAGCCCAAGCGAACCCTACGAGCAGTACTTC. Translated, it gives CASSPSEPYEQYF.

The chain couples TRBV5-1 to TRBJ2-3; no definite D call. Trimming removed 2 bases at V and 0 bases at J, with 19 bases between. The CDR3 is made up of 18 amino acids. Per the germline V gene, CDR1 is SGHRS and CDR2 is YFSETQ. CDR3 in amino acids: CASSFMGTAVLSTDTQYF. CDR3 in DNA: TGCGCCAGCAGCTTTATGGGAACAGCCGTTCTGAGCACAGATACGCAGTATTTT.

This clonotype has more than one count but fewer than ten. The chain combines TRBV20-1 with TRBJ2-2; maybe TRBD2 (5 bases). Trimming removed 6 bases from V and 0 bases from J, with 14 bases in between. The CDR3 extends over 15 amino acids. Germline CDR1 DFQATT, CDR2 SNEGSKA (reference sequence). The CDR3 region has the DNA TGCAGTGCCATGGCGGGCATCTCGAACACCGGGGAGCTGTTTTTT. Protein: CSAMAGISNTGELFF.

This clonotype was seen repeatedly, ten times or more. This rearrangement joins TRBV20-1 to TRBJ1-2; 8 positions match TRBD1. The CDR3 sequence is 11 residues long. Germline values: CDR1 DFQATT, CDR2 SNEGSKA (reference sequence). The J segment lost 7 bases and the V segment lost 4 bases, leaving 2 bases of the junction unmatched. The CDR3 bases are TGCAGTGCTATGGACAGGGTTGGCTACACCTTC. This sequence encodes CSAMDRVGYTF.

There are a few counts of this clonotype. The chain uses TRBV11-2 and TRBJ2-3, with D hard to call. The ends were cut back, 3 bases at V and 4 bases at J, with 11 bases in the middle. CDR1 SGHAT and CDR2 FQNNGV come from the germline V gene. CDR3 length equals 14 residues. The CDR3 DNA reads as TGTGCCAGCAGCTTCACATTCTCGGCAGATACGCAGTATTTT. Translated, it gives CASSFTFSADTQYF.

This clonotype occurred a few times. The V call is TRBV3-1, the J call TRBJ2-1; 8 nucleotides match TRBD2. There are 17 residues in the CDR3. V lost 0 bases to trimming and J lost 3 bases; unmatched junction nucleotides: 7. Germline-derived CDR1 and CDR2 are LGHDT and YNNKEL (reference sequence). The CDR3 bases are TGTGCCAGCAGCCAAGATCGAGGGCTAGCGGGCTACAATGAGCAGTTCTTC. This translates into CASSQDRGLAGYNEQFF.

V gene TRBV12-3 or TRBV12-4 combines with J gene TRBJ2-3, with a possible D match to TRBD1 (6 bases). V lost 3 bases and J lost 6, with 13 bases in between. This CDR3 spans 14 amino acids. CDR3 region: CASSFPQGWDTQYF. The DNA for the CDR3 is TGTGCCAGCAGTTTCCCACAGGGTTGGGATACGCAGTATTTT.

This clonotype has a handful of counts. This sequence joins TRBV30 and TRBJ1-4; tentatively, D is TRBD1 (5 bases). Trimming removed 1 base from V and 8 bases from J, with 14 bases in between. The CDR3 contains 14 residues. The germline CDR1 and CDR2 sequences are GTSNPN and SVGIG (reference sequence). Written as DNA, the CDR3 is TGTGCCTGGAGTGCCCCGGGGCTCAACGAAAAACTGTTTTTT. Protein sequence: CAWSAPGLNEKLFF.

The J gene is TRBJ1-1, the V gene TRBV7-2; D unclear. The germline V gene encodes CDR1 SGHTA and CDR2 FQGNSA. The CDR3 consists of 15 residues. V lost 5 bases, J lost 1 base, and 14 bases lay in between. CDR3 coding DNA: TGTGCCAGCAGCCGACTGGCAGCAAGGAACACTGAAGCTTTCTTT. Residues: CASSRLAARNTEAFF.

This clonotype was found a few times. J is TRBJ2-7 and V is TRBV2; D remains ambiguous. CDR1 SNHLY and CDR2 FYNNEI come from the germline V gene. Trimming removed 6 bases at V and 5 bases at J, with 14 bases between. The CDR3 runs to 13 residues. CDR3 DNA: TGTGCCAGCAGCACCTCCCCTAACAACGAGCAGTACTTC. It codes for CASSTSPNNEQYF.